The next 17 T cell receptor beta chains were all read from a single sample in a study of blood T cells in healthy people across ages. The authors ran a second PCR of 7 to 11 cycles using a sample-barcoded 5' primer and a J-beta primer mix. TCRdb ran MiXCR on the 5' RACE reads and lists one entry per CDR3 protein. The sample records 720,000 or so distinct CDR3 sequences, over 40% being singletons. The sequencing input was blood. The receptors stem from an elderly man in good health.

This clonotype was observed a handful of times. The chain links TRBV4-3 to TRBJ2-7, with D hard to call. The CDR3 sequence is 16 residues long. The germline V gene encodes CDR1 LGHNA and CDR2 YSLEER. Trimming removed 0 bases at V and 2 bases at J, with 14 bases between. The CDR3 protein is CASSQEVHDTAYEQYF. Written as DNA, the CDR3 is TGCGCCAGCAGCCAAGAGGTACACGACACCGCCTACGAGCAGTACTTC.

J is TRBJ2-6 and V is TRBV5-4; tentatively, D is TRBD1 or TRBD2 (6 bases each). The CDR3 runs 18 residues. Germline V gene sequence: CDR1 SGHNT, CDR2 YYREEE (reference sequence). The V gene lost 4 bases and the J gene lost 0 bases, with 17 bases spanning the gap. CDR3 DNA: TGTGCCAGCAGCGCGGGGACACGCGACCTCTCTGGGGCCAACGTCCTGACTTTC. The encoded protein is CASSAGTRDLSGANVLTF.

V gene TRBV28 combines with J gene TRBJ2-1, with 8 bases lining up with TRBD1. The CDR3 sequence is 16 residues long. Per the germline V gene, CDR1 is MDHEN and CDR2 is SYDVKM. J gave up 4 bases and V 6 bases, and 11 bases lay outside the gene matches. The CDR3 DNA sequence: TGTGCCAGCAGCATACTTGGTACAGGGGGGTACAATGAGCAGTTCTTC. It encodes CASSILGTGGYNEQFF.

This clonotype was detected a few times. This chain links TRBV7-9 with TRBJ2-7; 13 bases fit TRBD2. The germline CDR1 and CDR2 sequences are SEHNR and FQNEAQ (reference sequence). The CDR3 is 15 amino acids. The trim removed 5 bases at V and 4 bases at J, leaving 5 bases unmatched. In nucleotides, the CDR3 is TGTGCCAGCAGCCCTTGGACTAGCGGGAGTTACGAGCAGTACTTC. Translating it yields CASSPWTSGSYEQYF.

The chain is built from TRBV28 and TRBJ2-7; D is perhaps TRBD1 (6 bases). Germline V gene data show CDR1 as MDHEN and CDR2 as SYDVKM. V was clipped by 6 bases and J by 1 base, with 16 bases between them. This CDR3 region has 15 residues. CDR3 coding DNA: TGTGCCAGCAGCTCCTTCAGGGGCAGTTCCTACGAGCAGTACTTC. Residues: CASSSFRGSSYEQYF.

This clonotype was observed at least ten times. The chain joins TRBV29-1 to TRBJ2-1; weak D call: TRBD2 (6 bases). This CDR3 is 12 amino acids long. CDR1 and CDR2 from the germline V gene are SQVTM and ANQGSEA. Trimming removed 4 bases from V and 7 bases from J, with 11 bases in between. The CDR3 sequence: CSVVSGYNEQFF. As DNA, the CDR3 is TGCAGCGTTGTCAGCGGGTATAATGAGCAGTTCTTC.

Note on this clonotype: Given a much more abundant clone one base away, this may be a read error. This chain links TRBV29-1 with TRBJ2-3; D assignment may be TRBD1 or TRBD2 (5 bases each). The V gene's germline CDR1 is SQVTM and CDR2 ANQGSEA. The CDR3 sequence is 14 residues long. This CDR3 is CSVMVGVSTGTQYF. In DNA form, the CDR3 reads TGCAGCGTTATGGTGGGAGTGAGCACAGGTACGCAGTATTTT.

This clonotype was seen once. One base away lies a much larger clone, so this may be a sequencing read error. The chain uses TRBV20-1 and TRBJ2-1, with TRBD2 as a possible D gene (5 bases). Germline CDR1 DFQATT, CDR2 SNEGSKA (reference sequence). The ends were cut back, 6 bases at V and 4 bases at J, with 16 bases in the middle. This CDR3 has 14 residues. This CDR3 is CSAKRIEVYNEQFF. The CDR3 DNA reads as TGCAGTGCAAAGCGGATCGAGGTATACAATGAGCAGTTCTTC.

The genes are TRBV27 and TRBJ2-5; unclear D gene. The V gene's germline CDR1 is MNHEY and CDR2 SMNVEV (reference sequence). This CDR3 is 16 amino acids long. With 1 base removed from V and 0 bases from J, the gap between germline ends came to 12 bases. The CDR3 loop reads CASSLYGLGYQETQYF. The CDR3 coding sequence is TGTGCCAGCAGTTTATATGGGTTAGGCTACCAAGAGACCCAGTACTTC.

The chain has TRBV25-1 and TRBJ2-5; TRBD1 agrees at 10 bases. Germline-derived CDR1 and CDR2 are MGHDK and SYGVNS. The CDR3 has 16 residues. Trimming cost V 5 bases and J 3 bases; bases outside gene matches: 9. CDR3 sequence reads: CASSRPGQGWEETQYF. CDR3 DNA sequence: TGTGCCAGCAGTAGACCGGGACAGGGGTGGGAAGAGACCCAGTACTTC.

The J gene is TRBJ2-7, the V gene TRBV3-1; 11 bases are shared with TRBD2. The CDR3 is 15 residues long. With 8 bases clipped from V and 4 bases from J, the junction kept 10 bases outside the gene matches. Germline V gives CDR1 LGHDT, CDR2 YNNKEL (reference sequence). The CDR3 sequence is CASAIAGGPRYEQYF. CDR3 coding DNA: TGTGCCAGCGCCATAGCGGGAGGGCCCAGGTACGAGCAGTACTTC.

The chain joins TRBV14 to TRBJ2-7, with 14 bases that match TRBD2. The CDR3 is 13 amino acids. Germline trimming cut 7 bases from V and 10 bases from J; bases unmatched to any gene: 6. Germline CDR1 SGHDN, CDR2 FVKESK. The CDR3 coding sequence is TGTGCCAGCACTAGACTAGCGGGAGGGCCTCAGTACTTC. This encodes CASTRLAGGPQYF.

The rearrangement uses TRBV20-1 and TRBJ2-7, with D maybe TRBD2 (6 bases). The ends were cut back, 3 bases at V and 1 base at J, with 25 bases in the middle. The CDR3 runs to 18 residues. Per germline, CDR1 DFQATT and CDR2 SNEGSKA (reference sequence). The CDR3 DNA is TGCAGTGCTAGCCTTGGGCGCAGCGGGCGGCAACTATCCTACGAGCAGTACTTC. Its translation: CSASLGRSGRQLSYEQYF.

This chain links TRBV5-1 with TRBJ2-7, with a possible D match to TRBD2 (5 bases). Trimming shortened V by 6 bases and J by 3 bases, and 7 bases separated the two germline ends. CDR1 and CDR2 from the germline V gene are SGHRS and YFSETQ. The CDR3 loop spans 11 amino acids. CDR3 sequence: CASTGSYEQYF. In DNA, the CDR3 is TGCGCCAGCACGGGAAGCTACGAGCAGTACTTC. The whole variable domain, filled in from reference TRBV5-1 and TRBJ2-7, reads KAGVTQTPRYLIKTRGQQVTLSCSPISGHRSVSWYQQTPGQGLQFLFEYFSETQRNKGNFPGRFSGRQFSNSRSEMNVSTLELGDSALYLCASTGSYEQYFGPGTRLTVT.

The V and J genes are TRBV6-1 and TRBJ1-1; TRBD1 aligns across 9 bases. CDR1 is MNHNS and CDR2 is SASEGT in the germline V gene. The V segment lost 6 bases and the J segment 4 bases; nucleotides outside the gene matches: 12. The length of the CDR3 is 16 residues. The CDR3, as DNA: TGTGCCAGCAGGGAAAGGGACAGGGCCGGAATCACTGAAGCTTTCTTT. This sequence encodes CASRERDRAGITEAFF.

Regarding this clonotype: A much bigger clone sits one base away, suggesting this may be a read error. The chain joins TRBV5-1 to TRBJ2-7; D might be TRBD2 (6 bases). V was clipped by 3 bases and J by 3 bases, with 13 bases between them. The CDR3 extends over 14 amino acids. Germline V gives CDR1 SGHRS, CDR2 YFSETQ. CDR3 DNA sequence: TGCGCCAGCAGCTCGGCGGGGTCCTTCTACGAGCAGTACTTC. Amino acid sequence: CASSSAGSFYEQYF.

The V call is TRBV7-9, the J call TRBJ2-1; D possibly matches TRBD1 or TRBD2 (6 bases each). Germline loops: CDR1 SEHNR, CDR2 FQNEAQ (reference sequence). V lost 5 bases, J lost 3 bases, and 17 bases lay in between. This CDR3 region has 16 residues. In nucleotides, the CDR3 is TGTGCCAGCAGCGCGCGGAGGGGGGCGAACTACAATGAGCAGTTCTTC. Protein product: CASSARRGANYNEQFF.